This T cell receptor beta chain was sequenced during a study of blood T cells in healthy people across ages. Study conclusions and caveats: PBMCs that were unsorted prevented a conclusive naive versus antigen-experienced comparison.

CDR1 MNHEY and CDR2 SVGEGT come from the germline V gene. The CDR3 has 15 amino acids. The second PCR ran about 6 to 12 cycles with a sample-barcoded 5' primer and J-beta primers. TCRdb reanalysed the 5' RACE reads using MiXCR and keeps one entry per CDR3 protein. The sample has over 1,500,000 distinct CDR3 sequences, roughly 50% seen once; the top ten hold over 2%. As for this clonotype: Its antigen is unknown. One end of the junction is discordant with germline, which a read error may explain.

The sequence came from a woman aged 40 to 50 in good health. Sequenced input: blood. The J gene is TRBJ2-1, the V gene TRBV6-2 or TRBV6-3, with a possible D match to TRBD2 (5 bases). The DNA of the CDR3 is TGTGCCAGCAGCCCTGTGGACTCAGCATACAATGAGCGGTTCTTC. It translates to CASSPVDSAYNERFF.